This record concerns one T cell receptor (beta chain) sequence. Recruited during active infection, patients (from Seattle) were subsequently followed longitudinally. The germline V and J ends were trimmed by 4 bases and 2 bases, with 15 bases remaining between them. The CDR3 contains 15 residues. Per germline, CDR1 LNHNV and CDR2 YYDKDF (reference sequence). This sample is drawn from a study of blood T cell repertoires in COVID-19. Study-wide background: Donors in the United States, Italy and Spain gave samples during acute or convalescent COVID-19.

Only in-frame clones appear in the TCRdb table, and some are missing; sequencing was by immunoSEQ multiplex PCR. The sample has 200,000 to 250,000 clones; approximately 91% are singletons. This receptor was taken from a man aged 50-59 years with COVID-19, enrolled during active disease. Input material: peripheral blood. The V call is TRBV15, the J call TRBJ2-7; TRBD1 might be the D (5 bases). The CDR3 DNA follows: TGTGCCACCAGCACCGCAGCAGGGATTACCTACGAGCAGTACTTC. This sequence encodes CATSTAAGITYEQYF. The variable domain in full, with the rest retrieved from reference TRBV15 and TRBJ2-7, is DAMVIQNPRYQVTQFGKPVTLSCSQTLNHNVMYWYQQKSSQAPKLLFHYYDKDFNNEADTPDNFQSRRPNTSFCFLDIRSPGLGDTAMYLCATSTAAGITYEQYFGPGTRLTVT.